This T cell receptor beta chain originates from a study of T cell responses to AZD1222 COVID-19 vaccine. In germline, CDR1 is LNHDA, CDR2 SQIVND (reference sequence). Trimming cost V 3 bases and J 5 bases, with 16 bases left between them. The CDR3 sequence is 15 residues long. The method was immunoSEQ multiplex PCR; TCRdb's version includes in-frame clones alone and lacks a portion of them. Of more than 85,000 clones detected, around nine tenths appear once; the ten largest clones hold around a tenth. The V gene is TRBV19, the J gene TRBJ2-5, with a possible D match to TRBD2 (6 bases). This sample comprised peripheral blood, obtained on day 0 of AZD1222 vaccination. The source is an adult in good health. The CDR3 nucleotides are TGTGCCAGTAGTATCCCCCTTGGAGGGGTCGAGACCCAGTACTTC. Amino acids: CASSIPLGGVETQYF.